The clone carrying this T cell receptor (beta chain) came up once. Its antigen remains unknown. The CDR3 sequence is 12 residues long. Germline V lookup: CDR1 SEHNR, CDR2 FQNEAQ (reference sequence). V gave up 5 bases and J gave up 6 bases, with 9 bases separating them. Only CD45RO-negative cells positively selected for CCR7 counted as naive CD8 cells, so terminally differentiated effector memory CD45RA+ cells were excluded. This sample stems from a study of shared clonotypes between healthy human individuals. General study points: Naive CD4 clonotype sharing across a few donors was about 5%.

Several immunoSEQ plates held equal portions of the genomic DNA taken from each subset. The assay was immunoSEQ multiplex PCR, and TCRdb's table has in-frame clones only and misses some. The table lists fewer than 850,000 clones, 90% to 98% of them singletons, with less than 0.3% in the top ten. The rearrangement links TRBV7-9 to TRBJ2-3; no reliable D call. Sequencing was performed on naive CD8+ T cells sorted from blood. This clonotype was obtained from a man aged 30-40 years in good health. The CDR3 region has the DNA TGTGCCAGCAGCCCGACTGGGGATACGCAGTATTTT. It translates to CASSPTGDTQYF.